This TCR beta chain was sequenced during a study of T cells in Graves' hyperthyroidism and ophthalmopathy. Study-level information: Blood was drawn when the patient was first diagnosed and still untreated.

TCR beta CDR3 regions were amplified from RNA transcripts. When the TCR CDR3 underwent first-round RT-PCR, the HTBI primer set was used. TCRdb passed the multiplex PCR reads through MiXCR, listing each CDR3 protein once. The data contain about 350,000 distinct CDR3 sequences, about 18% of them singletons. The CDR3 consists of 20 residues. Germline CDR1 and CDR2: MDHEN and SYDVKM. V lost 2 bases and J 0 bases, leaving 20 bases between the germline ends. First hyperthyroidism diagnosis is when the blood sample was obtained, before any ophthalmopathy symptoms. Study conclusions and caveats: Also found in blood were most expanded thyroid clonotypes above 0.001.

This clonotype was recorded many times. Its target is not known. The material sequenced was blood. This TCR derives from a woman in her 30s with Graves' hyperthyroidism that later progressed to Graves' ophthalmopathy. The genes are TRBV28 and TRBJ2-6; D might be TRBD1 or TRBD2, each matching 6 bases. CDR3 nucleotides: TGTGCCAGCAGTTTACTGCGTGGGGGGCGTCGAGACTCTGGGGCCAACGTCCTGACTTTC. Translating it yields CASSLLRGGRRDSGANVLTF.